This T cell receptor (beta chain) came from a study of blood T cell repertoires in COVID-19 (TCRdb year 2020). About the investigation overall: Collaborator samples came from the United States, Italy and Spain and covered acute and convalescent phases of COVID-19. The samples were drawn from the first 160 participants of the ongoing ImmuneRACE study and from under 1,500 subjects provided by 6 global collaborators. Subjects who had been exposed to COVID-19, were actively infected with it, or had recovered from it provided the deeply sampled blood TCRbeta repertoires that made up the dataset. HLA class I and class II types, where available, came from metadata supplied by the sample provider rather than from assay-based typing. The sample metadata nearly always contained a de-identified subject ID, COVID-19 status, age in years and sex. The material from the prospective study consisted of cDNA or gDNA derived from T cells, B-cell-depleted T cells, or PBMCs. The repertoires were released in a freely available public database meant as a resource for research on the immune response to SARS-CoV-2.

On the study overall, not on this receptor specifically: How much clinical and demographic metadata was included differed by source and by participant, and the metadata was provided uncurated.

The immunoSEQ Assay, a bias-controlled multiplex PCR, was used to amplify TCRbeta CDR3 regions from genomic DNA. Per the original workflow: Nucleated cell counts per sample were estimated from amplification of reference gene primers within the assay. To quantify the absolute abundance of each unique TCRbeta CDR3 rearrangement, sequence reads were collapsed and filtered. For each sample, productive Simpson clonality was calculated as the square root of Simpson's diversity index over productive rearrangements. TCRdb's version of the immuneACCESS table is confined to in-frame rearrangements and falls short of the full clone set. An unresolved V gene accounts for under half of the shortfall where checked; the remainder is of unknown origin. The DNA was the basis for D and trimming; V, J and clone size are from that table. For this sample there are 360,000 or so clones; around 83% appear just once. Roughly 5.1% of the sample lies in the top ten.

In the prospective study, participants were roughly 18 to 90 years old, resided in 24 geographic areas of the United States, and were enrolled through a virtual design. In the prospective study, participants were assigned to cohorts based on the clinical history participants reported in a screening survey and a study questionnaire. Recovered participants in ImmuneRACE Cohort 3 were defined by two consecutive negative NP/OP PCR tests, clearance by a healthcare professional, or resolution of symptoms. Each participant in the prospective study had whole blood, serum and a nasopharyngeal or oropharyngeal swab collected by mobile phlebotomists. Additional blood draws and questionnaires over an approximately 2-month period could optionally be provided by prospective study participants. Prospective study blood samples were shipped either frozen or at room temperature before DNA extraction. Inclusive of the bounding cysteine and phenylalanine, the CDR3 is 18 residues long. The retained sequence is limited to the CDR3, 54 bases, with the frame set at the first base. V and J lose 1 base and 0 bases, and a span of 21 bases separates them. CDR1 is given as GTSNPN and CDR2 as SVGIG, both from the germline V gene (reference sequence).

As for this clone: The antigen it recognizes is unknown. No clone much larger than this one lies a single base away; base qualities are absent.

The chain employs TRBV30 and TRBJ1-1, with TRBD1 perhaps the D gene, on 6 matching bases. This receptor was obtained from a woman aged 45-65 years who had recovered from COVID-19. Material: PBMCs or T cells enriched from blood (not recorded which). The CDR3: CAWSALGRQAYMNTEAFF. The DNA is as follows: TGTGCCTGGAGTGCCCTGGGCCGACAGGCCTACATGAACACTGAAGCTTTCTTT.